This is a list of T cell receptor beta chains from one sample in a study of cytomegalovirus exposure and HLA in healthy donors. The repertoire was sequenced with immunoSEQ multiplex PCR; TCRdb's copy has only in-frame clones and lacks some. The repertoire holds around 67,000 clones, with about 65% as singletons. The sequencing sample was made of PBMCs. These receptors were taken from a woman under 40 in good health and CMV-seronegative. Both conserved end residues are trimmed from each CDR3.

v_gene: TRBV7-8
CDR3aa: ASSLRPGQDYNEQF

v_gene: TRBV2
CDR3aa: ASSLTGRSNQPQH

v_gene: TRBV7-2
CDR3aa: ASRPGTAWNIQY

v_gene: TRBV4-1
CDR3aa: ASSLGTISYEQY

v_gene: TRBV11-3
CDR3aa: ASSLGRGAYNEQF

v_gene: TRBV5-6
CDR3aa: ASSLPAGNGYT

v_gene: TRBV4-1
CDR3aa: ASSQETGGRTDTQY

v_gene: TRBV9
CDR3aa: ASSPGQGTTNYGYT

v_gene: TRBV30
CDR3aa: AWNRVLEPLH

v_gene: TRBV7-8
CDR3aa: ASSAGLAGGSSYNEQF

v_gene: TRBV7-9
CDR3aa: ASSATSGGHSYEQY

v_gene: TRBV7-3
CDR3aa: ASSLTPTSGGEDTQY

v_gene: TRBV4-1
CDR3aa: ASSPLGRVAGNTIY

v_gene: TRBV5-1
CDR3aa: ASSLAGARSSYEQY

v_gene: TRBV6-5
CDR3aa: ASSYSEVGEKLF

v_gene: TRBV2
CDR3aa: ASRRTDDIQY

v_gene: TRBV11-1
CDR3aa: ASSFRGGYT

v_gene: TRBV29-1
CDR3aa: SVAGAPGQGNNEQF

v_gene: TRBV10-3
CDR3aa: AISQGLEEKLF

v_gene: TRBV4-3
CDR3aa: ASSQDRGGYGYT

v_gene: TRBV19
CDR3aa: ASSTGGDRDTQY

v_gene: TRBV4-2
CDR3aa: ASSQVPRDNYNEQF

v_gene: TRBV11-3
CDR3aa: ASSLDPSGGHNEQF

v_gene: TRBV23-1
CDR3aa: ASSQRRQGLKQLF

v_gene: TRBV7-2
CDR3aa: ASSFRVGGLSYNEQF

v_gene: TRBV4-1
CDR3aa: ASSRYRDTPNSPLH

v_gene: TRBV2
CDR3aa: ASREWTETYEQY

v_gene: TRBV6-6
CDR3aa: ASSSGTLGTGELF

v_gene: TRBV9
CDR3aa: ASSVGQGGYGYT

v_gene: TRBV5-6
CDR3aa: ASSLRGGQGAGQPQH

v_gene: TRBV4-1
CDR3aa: ASSQTGQGVPYEQY

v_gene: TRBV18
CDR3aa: ASSPIREHEQY

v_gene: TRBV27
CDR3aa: ASSLAGGLSDTQY

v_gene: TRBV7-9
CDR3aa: ASSLVGTDYEQY

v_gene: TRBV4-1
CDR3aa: ASSPREGGTDTQY

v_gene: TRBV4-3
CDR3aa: ASSQGVLAGGPHTQY

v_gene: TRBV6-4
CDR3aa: ASSNVEYQETQY

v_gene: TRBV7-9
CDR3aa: ASSDPDRPLGYGYT

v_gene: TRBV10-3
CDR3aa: AIRTTERNTEAF

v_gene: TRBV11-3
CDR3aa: ASSTRQVPGTEAF

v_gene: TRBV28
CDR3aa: ASKKHRDSNSPLH

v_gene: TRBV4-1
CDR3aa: ASSQEGASGNEQF

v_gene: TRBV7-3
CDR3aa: ASSLAGTGLPEAF

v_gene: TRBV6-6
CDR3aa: ASSHPPWQVNTEAF

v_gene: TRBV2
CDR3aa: ASSEEVGTGSSPLH

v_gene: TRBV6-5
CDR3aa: ASSYSEGVNTEAF

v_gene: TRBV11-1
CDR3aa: ASSLNHLISGNTIY

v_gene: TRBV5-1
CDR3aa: ASSLVGDKRAGYT

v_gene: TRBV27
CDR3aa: ASKGGLAADTQY

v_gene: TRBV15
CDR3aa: ATSRGDRGPNQPQH

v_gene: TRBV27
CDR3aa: ASSFRGYNSPLH

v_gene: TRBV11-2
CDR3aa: ASTPGTYSGNTIY

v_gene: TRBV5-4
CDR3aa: ASSQGTDRGAR

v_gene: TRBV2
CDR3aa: ASSDRGQGPQH

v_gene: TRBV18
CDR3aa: ASSPGGHEQY